These 4 T cell receptor beta chains came from one sample sequenced in a study of blood T cell repertoires in COVID-19. The protocol was immunoSEQ multiplex PCR, while the TCRdb copy is restricted to in-frame clones and leaves out a portion. Of more than 95,000 clones in the sample, around 86% were seen once. Specimen: peripheral blood. Every receptor here comes from a man aged 50-60 years with acute or convalescent COVID-19.

V usage is TRBV9 and J usage is TRBJ2-7; a possible D gene is TRBD2 (5 bases). Trimming pared 2 bases from V and 5 bases from J, leaving 11 bases between. CDR1 and CDR2 from the germline V gene are SGDLS and YYNGEE. The CDR3 totals 13 residues. The CDR3 is CASSVGLVDEQYF. The DNA for the CDR3 is TGTGCCAGCAGCGTTGGACTGGTGGACGAGCAGTACTTC.

This clone is a singleton in its sample. This sequence joins TRBV11-2 and TRBJ2-1, with TRBD2 identical over 8 bases. V dropped 0 bases and J dropped 1; count of bases not matched to a gene: 11. This CDR3 is built from 19 residues. The germline V gene encodes CDR1 SGHAT and CDR2 FQNNGV. For the CDR3, the DNA is TGTGCCAGCAGCTTAGAAGCTCTCACTAGCGGAAAATCCTACAATGAGCAGTTCTTC. Its translation is CASSLEALTSGKSYNEQFF.

CDR3 DNA sequence: TGTGCCAGCAGCAAAGGGATTGGACTAGCGGGAAATAGCGAGCAGTACTTC. As protein: CASSKGIGLAGNSEQYF. The gene calls are TRBV3-1 (or the pseudogene TRBV3-2) and TRBJ2-7, with 12 bases lining up with TRBD2. CDR3 length: 17 residues. The V gene's germline CDR1 is LGHDT and CDR2 YNNKEL (reference sequence). The junction had 14 bases not matched to a gene; V was cut back by 5 bases and J by 6 bases.

The rearrangement links TRBV7-2 to TRBJ2-7, with no clear D. The CDR3 sequence is 15 residues long. V was clipped by 5 bases and J by 0 bases, with 14 bases between them. Per the germline V gene, CDR1 is SGHTA and CDR2 is FQGNSA. For the CDR3, the DNA is TGTGCCAGCAGCCCAGTGAACCGTCGCTCCTACGAGCAGTACTTC. Its protein product is CASSPVNRRSYEQYF.